Listed below are T cell receptor beta chains from one sample, sequenced in a study of beta chain features in type 1 diabetes. The assay was immunoSEQ multiplex PCR, and TCRdb's table has in-frame clones only and misses some. The data hold approximately 270,000 clones, with around 15% observed a single time. Sample: naive CD4+ T cells from blood. These receptors came from a man younger than 40 with type 1 diabetes. Both conserved end residues are part of each CDR3. Fields, in order: D gene, clone size, V gene, J gene, CDR3 protein, CDR3 DNA. The D gene is left open where the match is weak. Only some rows state a clone size, as once, few, many or a class for expanded clones.

>-|once|TRBV7-3|TRBJ2-1
CASSLAASSYNEQFF
TGTGCCAGCAGTTTAGCGGCGAGCTCCTACAATGAGCAGTTCTTC
>TRBD2|-|TRBV7-2|TRBJ2-7
CASSLGAGAPYEQYF
TGTGCCAGCAGTTTGGGAGCGGGAGCACCCTACGAGCAGTACTTC
>TRBD1|-|TRBV28|TRBJ2-7
CASTPGQGYEQYF
TGTGCCAGCACCCCGGGACAGGGCTACGAGCAGTACTTC
>-|few|TRBV4-3|TRBJ1-5
CASSQDRYQPQHF
TGCGCCAGCAGCCAAGACAGATATCAGCCCCAGCATTTT
>-|few|TRBV29-1|TRBJ1-1
CSVSWQGNTEAFF
TGCAGCGTTAGTTGGCAGGGGAACACTGAAGCTTTCTTT
>TRBD2|-|TRBV5-1|TRBJ2-1
CASSQTTSGLHEQFF
TGCGCCAGCAGCCAAACGACTAGCGGGCTTCATGAGCAGTTCTTC
>-|few|TRBV29-1|TRBJ1-2
CSVARGGSYGYTF
TGCAGCGTTGCCAGGGGAGGGAGCTATGGCTACACCTTC
>-|-|TRBV4-1|TRBJ2-1
CASSQDFGIQFF
TGCGCCAGCAGCCAAGATTTTGGCATACAGTTCTTC
>TRBD2|-|TRBV7-2|TRBJ2-1
CASRSKLAGENNEQFF
TGTGCCAGCAGATCAAAACTAGCGGGAGAGAACAATGAGCAGTTCTTC
>TRBD1|few|TRBV6-6|TRBJ1-5
CASSWDRVSNQPQHF
TGTGCCAGCAGTTGGGACAGGGTTAGCAATCAGCCCCAGCATTTT
>TRBD2|-|TRBV18|TRBJ2-1
CASSLRTSGTDEQFF
TGTGCCAGCTCACTCCGGACTAGCGGGACGGATGAGCAGTTCTTC
>TRBD2|few|TRBV28|TRBJ2-7
CASSLGAGSSYEQYF
TGTGCCAGCAGTTTAGGAGCGGGAAGCTCCTACGAGCAGTACTTC
>-|-|TRBV28|TRBJ2-7
CASSTPRGGEQYF
TGTGCCAGCAGCACCCCAAGAGGGGGCGAGCAGTACTTC